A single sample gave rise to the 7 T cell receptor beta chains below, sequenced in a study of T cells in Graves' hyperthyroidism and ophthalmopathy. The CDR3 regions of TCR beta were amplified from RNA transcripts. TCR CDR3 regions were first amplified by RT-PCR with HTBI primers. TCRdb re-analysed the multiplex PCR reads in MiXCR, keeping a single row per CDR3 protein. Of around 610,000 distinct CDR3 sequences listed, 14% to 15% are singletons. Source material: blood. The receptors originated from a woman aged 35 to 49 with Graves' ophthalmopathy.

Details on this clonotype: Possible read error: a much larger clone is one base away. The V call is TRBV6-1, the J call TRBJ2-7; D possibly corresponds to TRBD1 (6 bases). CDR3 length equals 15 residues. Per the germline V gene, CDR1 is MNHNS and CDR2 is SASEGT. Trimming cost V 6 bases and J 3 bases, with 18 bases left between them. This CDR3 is CASSPIGQSYYEQYF. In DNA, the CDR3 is TGTGCCAGCAGCCCCATCGGACAGAGCTACTACGAGCAGTACTTC.

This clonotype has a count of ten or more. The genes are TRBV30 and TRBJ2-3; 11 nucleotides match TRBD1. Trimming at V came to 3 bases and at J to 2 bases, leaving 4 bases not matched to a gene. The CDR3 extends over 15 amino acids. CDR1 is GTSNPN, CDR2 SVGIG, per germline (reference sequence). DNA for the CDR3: TGTGCCTGGAGCGGGACAGGGGGTGCCACAGATACGCAGTATTTT. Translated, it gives CAWSGTGGATDTQYF.

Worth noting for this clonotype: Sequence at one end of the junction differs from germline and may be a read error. CDR3 sequence: CVSGGVLNTEAFF. The CDR3 nucleotides read TGTGTCAGCGGAGGGGTTCTGAACACTGAAGCTTTCTTT. This chain connects TRBV12-3 or TRBV12-4 to TRBJ1-1, with D perhaps matching TRBD1 (5 bases). This CDR3 is built from 13 residues.

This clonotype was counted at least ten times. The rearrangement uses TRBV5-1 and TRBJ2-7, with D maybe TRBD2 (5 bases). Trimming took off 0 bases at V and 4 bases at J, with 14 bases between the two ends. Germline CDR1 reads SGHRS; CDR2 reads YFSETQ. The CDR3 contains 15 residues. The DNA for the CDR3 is TGCGCCAGCAGCTTGGCGGGGAGCGCTCGATACGAGCAGTACTTC. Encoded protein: CASSLAGSARYEQYF.

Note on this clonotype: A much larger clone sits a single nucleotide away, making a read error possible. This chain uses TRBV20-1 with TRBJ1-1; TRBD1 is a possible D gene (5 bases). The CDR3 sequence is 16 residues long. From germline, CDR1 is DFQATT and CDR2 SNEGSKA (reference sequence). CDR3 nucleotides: TGCAGTGCTAGAGGGGCGGGGGGTATGAGGAACATTGAAGCTTTCTTT. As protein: CSARGAGGMRNIEAFF.

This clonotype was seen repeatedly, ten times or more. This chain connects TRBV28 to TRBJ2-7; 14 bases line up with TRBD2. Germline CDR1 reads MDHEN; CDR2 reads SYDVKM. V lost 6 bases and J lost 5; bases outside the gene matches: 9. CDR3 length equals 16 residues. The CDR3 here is CASSPGTSGRGNEQYF. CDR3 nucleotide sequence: TGTGCCAGCAGCCCAGGGACTAGCGGGAGAGGGAACGAGCAGTACTTC.

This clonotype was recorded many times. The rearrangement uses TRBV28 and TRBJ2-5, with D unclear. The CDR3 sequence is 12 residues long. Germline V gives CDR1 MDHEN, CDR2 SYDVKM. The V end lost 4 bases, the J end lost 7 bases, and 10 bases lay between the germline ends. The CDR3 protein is CASSSPPGTQYF. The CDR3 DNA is TGTGCCAGCAGTTCTCCCCCAGGGACCCAGTACTTC.